A selection of T cell receptor beta chains follows, all from one sample in a study of shared clonotypes between healthy human individuals. Using immunoSEQ multiplex PCR, the repertoire was profiled, and TCRdb retains in-frame clones only, with some absent. The repertoire has about 2.3 million clones, about 92% of them found once; the top ten carry about 0.37%. Sequencing was carried out using naive CD4+ T cells from PBMCs. The origin of the receptors is a young man in good health. Some clones in this sample may be carry-over from other donors' samples. The CDR3 runs from the conserved cysteine through the conserved F or W. A D gene is named only where the DNA matches it firmly. Rows give clone size only sometimes, using once, few, many, or a class for an expanded clone.

size | J | V | D | CDR3 | DNA
NA | TRBJ2-7 | TRBV7-9 | TRBD2 | CASSLVAREKYEQYF | TGTGCCAGCAGCTTAGTGGCGCGGGAGAAGTACGAGCAGTACTTC
NA | TRBJ1-4 | TRBV18 | NA | CASSPRVTTNEKLFF | TGTGCCAGCTCACCACGGGTTACGACTAATGAAAAACTGTTTTTT
NA | TRBJ1-1 | TRBV18 | TRBD1 | CASSPWTGEAFF | TGTGCCAGCTCACCTTGGACAGGTGAAGCTTTCTTT
NA | TRBJ1-2 | TRBV9 | NA | CASSVNPGSYGYTF | TGTGCCAGCAGCGTAAACCCAGGGTCCTATGGCTACACCTTC
NA | TRBJ2-5 | TRBV4-2 | TRBD1 | CASSRVGRQGQETQYF | TGTGCCAGCAGCCGGGTGGGTAGACAGGGGCAAGAGACCCAGTACTTC
NA | TRBJ1-5 | TRBV28 | TRBD1 | CASRPSPGQGGPNQPQHF | TGTGCCAGCAGGCCCTCCCCGGGACAGGGGGGGCCCAATCAGCCCCAGCATTTT
NA | TRBJ2-2 | TRBV30 | TRBD1 | CAWSVRQNRGNTGELFF | TGTGCCTGGAGTGTACGTCAAAACAGGGGGAACACCGGGGAGCTGTTTTTT
NA | TRBJ1-4 | TRBV6-5 | NA | CASGGTRGEKLFF | TGTGCCAGCGGGGGGACTAGGGGTGAAAAACTGTTTTTT
NA | TRBJ2-7 | TRBV5-6 | TRBD1 | CASSSSRTGGPYEQYF | TGTGCCAGCAGCTCCTCGAGGACAGGGGGTCCCTACGAGCAGTACTTC
NA | TRBJ2-5 | TRBV7-8 | NA | CASSAHRAKIQETQYF | TGTGCCAGCAGCGCCCACAGGGCCAAAATCCAAGAGACCCAGTACTTC
NA | TRBJ2-1 | TRBV28 | TRBD2 | CASRLGLAGVLSYNEQFF | TGTGCCAGCAGACTGGGACTAGCGGGAGTTTTATCCTACAATGAGCAGTTCTTC
NA | TRBJ2-6 | TRBV25-1 | TRBD1 | CASSEAGTGVSGANVLTF | TGTGCCAGCAGTGAAGCGGGGACAGGAGTCTCTGGGGCCAACGTCCTGACTTTC
NA | TRBJ2-1 | TRBV5-1 | TRBD2 | CASSLSYETSGRREQFF | TGCGCCAGCAGCTTGAGCTATGAGACTAGCGGGAGAAGGGAGCAGTTCTTC
NA | TRBJ1-2 | TRBV5-1 | NA | CASSLVDGRTNYGYTF | TGCGCCAGCAGCTTGGTGGATGGCAGAACTAACTATGGCTACACCTTC
NA | TRBJ2-7 | TRBV28 | TRBD1 | CASSNHPGTGAYEQYF | TGTGCCAGCAGTAACCACCCCGGGACAGGGGCCTACGAGCAGTACTTC
NA | TRBJ2-7 | TRBV28 | NA | CASSFFGSSYEQYF | TGTGCCAGCAGTTTCTTCGGCAGTTCCTACGAGCAGTACTTC
NA | TRBJ1-3 | TRBV7-6 | NA | CASSLGQVAAGNTIYF | TGTGCCAGCAGCTTAGGACAGGTCGCTGCTGGAAACACCATATATTTT
NA | TRBJ2-3 | TRBV7-8 | NA | CASSSGPSTDTQYF | TGTGCCAGCAGCTCGGGCCCTAGCACAGATACGCAGTATTTT
NA | TRBJ2-3 | TRBV18 | TRBD1 | CASSLSTGATDTQYF | TGTGCCAGCTCACTCTCGACAGGGGCCACAGATACGCAGTATTTT
NA | TRBJ1-5 | TRBV28 | TRBD1 | CASSTPGQGTLYSNQPQHF | TGTGCCAGCAGTACCCCGGGACAGGGAACCCTCTATAGCAATCAGCCCCAGCATTTT
NA | TRBJ1-5 | TRBV19 | NA | CASSIVLVQNIQAQHF | TGTGCCAGTAGTATAGTCCTTGTTCAAAACATTCAGGCCCAGCATTTT
NA | TRBJ2-2 | TRBV9 | NA | CASSYTASLNTGELFF | TGTGCCAGCAGCTACACCGCCTCCCTGAACACCGGGGAGCTGTTTTTT
NA | TRBJ1-1 | TRBV30 | TRBD1 | CAWRRQGNTEAFF | TGTGCCTGGAGGAGACAGGGCAACACTGAAGCTTTCTTT
NA | TRBJ2-2 | TRBV6-5 | TRBD2 | CASRRLAGDTGELFF | TGTGCCAGCAGGAGACTAGCGGGAGATACCGGGGAGCTGTTTTTT
once | TRBJ1-2 | TRBV6-5 | NA | CASSPGLQRGGYTF | TGTGCCAGCAGTCCCGGGCTCCAACGCGGTGGCTACACCTTC
NA | TRBJ1-3 | TRBV2 | TRBD1 | CASSVTGAGNTIYF | TGTGCCAGCAGTGTGACAGGGGCTGGAAACACCATATATTTT
NA | TRBJ1-2 | TRBV11-1 | TRBD1 | CASSSWDRGQRNYGYTF | TGTGCCAGCAGCTCCTGGGACAGGGGGCAACGTAACTATGGCTACACCTTC
NA | TRBJ2-7 | TRBV7-2 | NA | CASSLVGSIPYEQYF | TGTGCCAGCAGCTTAGTAGGGTCTATCCCCTACGAGCAGTACTTC
NA | TRBJ1-3 | TRBV2 | TRBD1 | CASSAGQGQGNTIYF | TGTGCCAGCAGCGCCGGACAGGGGCAAGGAAACACCATATATTTT
NA | TRBJ1-3 | TRBV30 | NA | CAWSRGGGGTGNTIYF | TGTGCCTGGAGCCGCGGTGGAGGGGGGACTGGAAACACCATATATTTT
NA | TRBJ1-1 | TRBV28 | NA | CASSLKLPNTEAFF | TGTGCCAGCAGTTTAAAACTGCCGAACACTGAAGCTTTCTTT
NA | TRBJ1-2 | TRBV29-1 | NA | CSAGEGGLGGYTF | TGCAGCGCCGGCGAGGGGGGTTTGGGAGGCTACACCTTC
NA | TRBJ2-7 | TRBV11-2 | NA | CASSVGAGVYEQYF | TGTGCCAGCAGCGTCGGGGCAGGGGTCTACGAGCAGTACTTC
few | TRBJ1-2 | TRBV28 | NA | CASSSWASYTF | TGTGCCAGCAGTTCTTGGGCCTCCTACACCTTC
NA | TRBJ2-6 | TRBV14 | NA | CASRRPGANVLTF | TGTGCCAGCAGACGCCCTGGGGCCAACGTCCTGACTTTC
NA | TRBJ2-1 | TRBV30 | TRBD2 | CAWSDDAGVLNEQFF | TGTGCCTGGAGTGACGACGCGGGAGTCCTCAATGAGCAGTTCTTC
NA | TRBJ1-5 | TRBV16 | NA | CASSQTVGHVSNQPQHF | TGTGCCAGCAGCCAAACGGTTGGACATGTAAGCAATCAGCCCCAGCATTTT
NA | TRBJ1-4 | TRBV6-5 | NA | CASRTRANEKLFF | TGTGCCAGCCGGACACGAGCCAATGAAAAACTGTTTTTT
few | TRBJ1-1 | TRBV28 | NA | CASSRQRGLMNTEAFF | TGTGCCAGCAGCCGCCAGAGGGGTCTGATGAACACTGAAGCTTTCTTT
once | TRBJ2-3 | TRBV5-1 | NA | CASSLALGGASTDTQYF | TGCGCCAGCAGCTTGGCACTTGGCGGGGCTAGCACAGATACGCAGTATTTT
NA | TRBJ2-7 | TRBV10-3 | NA | CAISEQGPLGREQYF | TGTGCCATCAGTGAGCAGGGACCCTTGGGGAGGGAGCAGTACTTC
NA | TRBJ2-7 | TRBV28 | NA | CASSPKAPEQYF | TGTGCCAGCAGCCCCAAGGCTCCCGAGCAGTACTTC
NA | TRBJ2-7 | TRBV6-5 | NA | CASSSRDRRRRGQYF | TGTGCCAGCAGTTCCCGGGACCGACGGCGTCGCGGGCAGTACTTC
NA | TRBJ2-7 | TRBV28 | NA | CASSSLSLSYEQYF | TGTGCCAGCAGTTCCCTAAGCCTATCCTACGAGCAGTACTTC
once | TRBJ1-1 | TRBV9 | NA | CASSPRAPVMNTEAFF | TGTGCCAGCAGCCCGAGGGCCCCGGTCATGAACACTGAAGCTTTCTTT
NA | TRBJ1-2 | TRBV28 | NA | CASSLGFAGYTF | TGTGCCAGCAGTTTGGGGTTTGCTGGCTACACCTTC
NA | TRBJ1-1 | TRBV2 | NA | CASIRRGNTEAFF | TGTGCCAGCATTCGAAGGGGGAACACTGAAGCTTTCTTT